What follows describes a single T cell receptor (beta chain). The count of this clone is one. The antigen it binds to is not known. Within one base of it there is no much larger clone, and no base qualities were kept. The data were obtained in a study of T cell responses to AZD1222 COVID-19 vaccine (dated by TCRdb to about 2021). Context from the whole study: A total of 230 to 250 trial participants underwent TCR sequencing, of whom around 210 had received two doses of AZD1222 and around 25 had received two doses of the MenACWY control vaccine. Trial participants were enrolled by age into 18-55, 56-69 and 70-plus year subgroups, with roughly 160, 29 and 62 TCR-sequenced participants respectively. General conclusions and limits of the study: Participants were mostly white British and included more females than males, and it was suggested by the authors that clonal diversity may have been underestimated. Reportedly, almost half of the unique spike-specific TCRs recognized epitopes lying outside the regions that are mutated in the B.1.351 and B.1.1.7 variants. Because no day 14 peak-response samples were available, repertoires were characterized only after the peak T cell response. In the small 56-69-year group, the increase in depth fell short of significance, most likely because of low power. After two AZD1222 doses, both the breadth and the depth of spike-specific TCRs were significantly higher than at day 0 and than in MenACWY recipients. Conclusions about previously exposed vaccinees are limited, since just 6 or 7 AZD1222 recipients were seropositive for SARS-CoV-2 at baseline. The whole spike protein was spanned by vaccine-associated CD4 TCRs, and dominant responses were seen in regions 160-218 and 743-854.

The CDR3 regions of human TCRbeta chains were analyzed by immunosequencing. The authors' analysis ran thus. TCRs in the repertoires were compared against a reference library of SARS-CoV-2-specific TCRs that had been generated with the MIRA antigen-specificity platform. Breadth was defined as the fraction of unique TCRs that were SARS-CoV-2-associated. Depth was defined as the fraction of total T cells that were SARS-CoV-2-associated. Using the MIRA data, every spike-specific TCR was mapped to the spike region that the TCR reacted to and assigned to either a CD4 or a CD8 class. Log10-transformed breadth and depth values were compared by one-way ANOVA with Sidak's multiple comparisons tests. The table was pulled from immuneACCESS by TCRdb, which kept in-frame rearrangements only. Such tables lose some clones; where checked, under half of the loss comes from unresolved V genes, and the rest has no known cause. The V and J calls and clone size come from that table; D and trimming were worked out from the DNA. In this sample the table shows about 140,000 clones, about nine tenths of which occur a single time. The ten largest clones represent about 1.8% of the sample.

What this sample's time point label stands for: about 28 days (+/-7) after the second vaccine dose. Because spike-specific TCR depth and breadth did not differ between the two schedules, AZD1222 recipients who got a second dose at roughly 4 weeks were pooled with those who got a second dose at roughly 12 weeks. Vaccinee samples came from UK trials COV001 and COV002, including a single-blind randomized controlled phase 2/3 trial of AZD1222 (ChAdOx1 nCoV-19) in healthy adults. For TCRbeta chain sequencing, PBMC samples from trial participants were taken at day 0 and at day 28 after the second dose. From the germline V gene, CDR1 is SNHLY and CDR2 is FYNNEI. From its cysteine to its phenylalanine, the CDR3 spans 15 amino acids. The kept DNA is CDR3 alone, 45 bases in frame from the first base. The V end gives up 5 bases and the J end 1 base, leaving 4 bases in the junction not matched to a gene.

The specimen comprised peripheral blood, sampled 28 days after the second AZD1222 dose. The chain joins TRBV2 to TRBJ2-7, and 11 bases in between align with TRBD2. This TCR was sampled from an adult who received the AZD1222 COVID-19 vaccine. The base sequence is TGTGCCAGCAGTTTACTAGCGGGAGAGTCCTACGAGCAGTACTTC. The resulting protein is CASSLLAGESYEQYF.